The 32 T cell receptor beta chains listed next were all sequenced from one sample in a study of T cell responses to AZD1222 COVID-19 vaccine. The assay was immunoSEQ multiplex PCR, and TCRdb's table has in-frame clones only and misses some. The profile shows tens of thousands of clones, 70% to 85% of them singletons. The starting material was peripheral blood, obtained on day 0 of AZD1222 vaccination. These TCRs come from an adult in good health.

Within the sample, this clone is medium-sized. The V gene is TRBV27, the J gene TRBJ2-5; 13 positions agree with TRBD2. The germline CDR1 and CDR2 sequences are MNHEY and SMNVEV (reference sequence). The V segment lost 1 base and the J segment 2 bases; nucleotides outside the gene matches: 10. The CDR3 extends over 19 amino acids. DNA for the CDR3: TGTGCCAGCAGTTTATTTCCGGGACTAGCGGGAAGGGGTCAAGAGACCCAGTACTTC. It is translated as CASSLFPGLAGRGQETQYF.

This chain links TRBV23-1 with TRBJ2-7; the match to TRBD1 covers 7 bases. TRBV23-1 belongs to the ORF category, with a function that is uncertain. With 7 bases clipped from V and 7 bases from J, the junction kept 10 bases outside the gene matches. The CDR3 spans 13 residues. The CDR3 DNA is TGCGCCAGCACCACTTACAGGGGTCGGGAGCAGTACTTC. Amino acids: CASTTYRGREQYF.

This clone was recorded once. The DNA of the CDR3 is TGTGCCAGCAGCTTAGGATTTACAGGGGAGCCCTACGAGCAGTACTTC. This sequence encodes CASSLGFTGEPYEQYF. The V gene is TRBV7-2, the J gene TRBJ2-7; 7 nucleotides agree with TRBD1. This CDR3 region has 16 residues. Germline V CDR1 and CDR2: SGHTA, FQGNSA. Trimming removed 1 base from V and 2 bases from J; junction bases left unmatched: 8.

The genes are TRBV15 and TRBJ1-1; D gene unclear. Germline V gene sequence: CDR1 LNHNV, CDR2 YYDKDF (reference sequence). This CDR3 spans 18 amino acids. Trimming removed 3 bases from V and 0 bases from J, with 20 bases in between. Here the CDR3 DNA reads TGTGCCACCAGCAGCGGTTTCTTTAGGAGAGGGATGAACACTGAAGCTTTCTTT. Translating gives CATSSGFFRRGMNTEAFF.

There are a few counts of this clone. The J gene is TRBJ2-5, the V gene TRBV5-4, with a tentative D call TRBD2 (5 bases). The V end lost 1 base, the J end lost 4 bases, and 8 bases lay between the germline ends. The CDR3 consists of 13 residues. Germline values: CDR1 SGHNT, CDR2 YYREEE (reference sequence). This chain's CDR3 is CASSLTLAETQYF. In DNA, the CDR3 is TGTGCCAGCAGCTTGACGCTAGCAGAGACCCAGTACTTC.

The chain links TRBV6-6 to TRBJ1-3, with TRBD1 as a possible D gene (6 bases). This CDR3 region has 17 residues. Trimming took off 5 bases at V and 0 bases at J, with 17 bases between the two ends. Looked up from germline, CDR1 is MNHNY and CDR2 is SVGAGI (reference sequence). CDR3 sequence (DNA): TGTGCCAGCAGTCCGGGAGGTGGGGGGCTCTCTGGAAACACCATATATTTT. Its translation is CASSPGGGGLSGNTIYF.

The V gene is TRBV2, the J gene TRBJ2-2; D is uncertain. Germline loops: CDR1 SNHLY, CDR2 FYNNEI. The CDR3 is made up of 14 amino acids. V lost 2 bases and J lost 4, with 8 bases in between. The CDR3 is CASSEQGITGELFF. CDR3 sequence (DNA): TGTGCCAGCAGTGAACAAGGCATCACCGGGGAGCTGTTTTTT.

This clone was detected a few times. This sequence joins TRBV6-2 or TRBV6-3 and TRBJ2-7; D possibly corresponds to TRBD1 (6 bases). V dropped 2 bases and J dropped 1 base, with 15 bases sitting between them. The CDR3 runs 16 residues. The germline V gene has CDR1 MNHEY and CDR2 SVGEGT. The CDR3 here is CASSYGQGLGSYEQYF. The CDR3 DNA sequence: TGTGCCAGCAGTTACGGTCAGGGGCTGGGGTCCTACGAGCAGTACTTC.

The J gene is TRBJ1-1, the V gene TRBV7-9; 8 nucleotides agree with TRBD1. The germline CDR1 and CDR2 sequences are SEHNR and FQNEAQ (reference sequence). There are 14 residues in the CDR3. Unmatched junction bases numbered 4, after V lost 2 bases and J lost 5 bases. This CDR3 reads CASSLNQGATEAFF. CDR3 in DNA: TGTGCCAGCAGCTTAAACCAGGGGGCTACTGAAGCTTTCTTT.

CDR3 residues: CASSFGNNSYEQYF. DNA for the CDR3: TGTGCCAGCAGCTTCGGGAACAACTCCTACGAGCAGTACTTC. The chain has TRBV11-2 and TRBJ2-7; D perhaps matches TRBD2 (5 bases). The CDR3 sequence is 14 residues long. V gave up 3 bases and J gave up 0 bases, with 9 bases separating them. Germline lookup yields CDR1 SGHAT and CDR2 FQNNGV.

This sequence joins TRBV29-1 and TRBJ1-1; tentatively, D is TRBD1 (5 bases). V was pared by 5 bases and J by 9 bases, with 16 bases between. The CDR3 is 12 amino acids. Germline CDR1 and CDR2: SQVTM and ANQGSEA. The CDR3 sequence: CSVSTDIFKAFF. The CDR3 nucleotides read TGCAGCGTTTCAACGGACATCTTTAAAGCTTTCTTT.

This chain joins TRBV25-1 and TRBJ1-1; D uncertain. Germline CDR1 reads MGHDK; CDR2 reads SYGVNS. Deletions cut 5 bases from V and 1 base from J, with 14 bases between. CDR3 size: 15 residues. CDR3 amino acids: CASSRSDLRNTEAFF. The DNA for the CDR3 is TGTGCCAGCAGTCGATCGGACTTGCGGAACACTGAAGCTTTCTTT.

This chain links TRBV7-2 with TRBJ1-2; no definite D call. Germline loops: CDR1 SGHTA, CDR2 FQGNSA. The CDR3 covers 13 residues. Trimming stripped 1 base from V and 6 bases from J, with 9 bases between. CDR3: CASSLGGGDGYTF. The CDR3 DNA follows: TGTGCCAGCAGCTTAGGGGGTGGGGATGGCTACACCTTC. The variable domain in full, with the rest retrieved from reference TRBV7-2 and TRBJ1-2, is GAGVSQSPSNKVTEKGKDVELRCDPISGHTALYWYRQSLGQGLEFLIYFQGNSAPDKSGLPSDRFSAERTGGSVSTLTIQRTQQEDSAVYLCASSLGGGDGYTFGSGTRLTVV.

This sequence joins TRBV5-6 and TRBJ1-5; TRBD1 agrees at 9 bases. The trim removed 5 bases at V and 3 bases at J, leaving 9 bases unmatched. Looked up from germline, CDR1 is SGHDT and CDR2 is YYEEEE. The CDR3 runs to 16 residues. The CDR3 sequence: CASSMRQGVNNQPQHF. The CDR3 DNA reads TGTGCCAGCAGTATGAGACAGGGGGTTAACAATCAGCCCCAGCATTTT. The whole variable domain, remainder taken from reference TRBV5-6 and TRBJ1-5, is DAGVTQSPTHLIKTRGQQVTLRCSPKSGHDTVSWYQQALGQGPQFIFQYYEEEERQRGNFPDRFSGHQFPNYSSELNVNALLLGDSALYLCASSMRQGVNNQPQHFGDGTRLSIL.

On this clone itself: This sample also contains other DNA sequences that code for the same CDR3. The rearrangement links TRBV5-1 to TRBJ1-1; possible D gene TRBD1, 5 bases. Germline V gene lookup returns CDR1 SGHRS and CDR2 YFSETQ. V was trimmed by 4 bases and J by 3 bases, leaving 7 bases between them. This CDR3 has 12 residues. This chain's CDR3 is CASSLGDTEAFF. CDR3 coding DNA: TGCGCCAGCAGCCTGGGGGACACTGAAGCTTTCTTT.

The V and J genes are TRBV9 and TRBJ2-1; 9 positions agree with TRBD2. The CDR3 spans 11 residues. Trimming took 4 bases from V and 13 from J; bases not matched to a gene: 3. Germline V gene lookup returns CDR1 SGDLS and CDR2 YYNGEE. DNA for the CDR3: TGTGCCAGCAGCCCGGGACTAGCACAGTTCTTC. Protein sequence: CASSPGLAQFF.

The V call is TRBV9, the J call TRBJ2-6, with D unresolved. Trimming removed 3 bases at V and 3 bases at J, with 7 bases between. Germline V gene data show CDR1 as SGDLS and CDR2 as YYNGEE. The CDR3 runs to 14 residues. The CDR3 is CASSATGGANVLTF. DNA for the CDR3: TGTGCCAGCAGCGCGACGGGTGGGGCCAACGTCCTGACTTTC.

The chain recombines TRBV10-2 with TRBJ2-3, with 8 bases lining up with TRBD2. Trimming took 8 bases from V and 8 from J; bases not matched to a gene: 3. Germline V lookup: CDR1 WSHSY, CDR2 SAAADI. The CDR3 length is 11 residues. CDR3 bases: TGCGCCAGCCGGACTAGCTCTACGCAGTATTTT. Translating gives CASRTSSTQYF.

The chain uses TRBV30 and TRBJ1-2; D remains unclear. Germline values: CDR1 GTSNPN, CDR2 SVGIG (reference sequence). Trimming pared 3 bases from V and 6 bases from J, leaving 14 bases between. The CDR3 has 13 residues. DNA for the CDR3: TGTGCCTGGAGCCGGTCCCGATCGGATGGCTACACCTTC. Protein: CAWSRSRSDGYTF.

This clone was counted a single time. V and J are TRBV4-3 and TRBJ2-1, with D tentatively TRBD2 (5 bases). CDR1 is LGHNA, CDR2 YSLEER, per germline. Between the trimmed V and J ends, which lost 4 bases and 4 bases, there was a span of 14 bases. The CDR3 is made up of 15 amino acids. This CDR3 is CASSPPGSSYNEQFF. DNA for the CDR3: TGCGCCAGCAGCCCACCGGGATCTTCATACAATGAGCAGTTCTTC.

The table lists this clone with a count of one. The chain is built from TRBV7-9 and TRBJ1-5; D perhaps matches TRBD1 (5 bases). The germline CDR1 and CDR2 sequences are SEHNR and FQNEAQ (reference sequence). Deletions cut 1 base from V and 2 bases from J, with 9 bases between. The CDR3 runs 15 residues. The chain's CDR3 is CASSLDQGGNQPQHF. The CDR3 region has the DNA TGTGCCAGCAGCTTAGACCAGGGTGGCAATCAGCCCCAGCATTTT.

The V gene is TRBV5-1, the J gene TRBJ1-1, with TRBD1 matching 7 bases. V shed 1 base, J shed 3 bases, and the junction held 6 bases outside the gene matches. CDR1 is SGHRS and CDR2 is YFSETQ in the germline V gene. The CDR3 is 15 amino acids. CDR3: CASSLIRQGDTEAFF. The CDR3 DNA reads TGCGCCAGCAGCTTGATCCGACAGGGTGACACTGAAGCTTTCTTT. Combining the CDR3 with reference TRBV5-1 and TRBJ1-1 gives the whole variable domain KAGVTQTPRYLIKTRGQQVTLSCSPISGHRSVSWYQQTPGQGLQFLFEYFSETQRNKGNFPGRFSGRQFSNSRSEMNVSTLELGDSALYLCASSLIRQGDTEAFFGQGTRLTVV.

The CDR3 DNA sequence: TGTGCCAGTAGTATAGAGACCGGGACAGGGTCTGGAAACACCATATATTTT. Residues: CASSIETGTGSGNTIYF. The chain recombines TRBV19 with TRBJ1-3; 9 bases map to TRBD1. The CDR3 is 17 amino acids. Germline values: CDR1 LNHDA, CDR2 SQIVND (reference sequence). V lost 0 bases to trimming and J lost 1 base; unmatched junction nucleotides: 4.

The CDR3 coding sequence is TGTGCCAGCAGCATCTTTATGGGGGAGAGCACAGATACGCAGTATTTT. Translation gives CASSIFMGESTDTQYF. The V call is TRBV11-1, the J call TRBJ2-3; D possibly matches TRBD1 or TRBD2 (5 bases each). The V end lost 5 bases, the J end lost 0 bases, and 15 bases lay between the germline ends. Germline values: CDR1 SGHAT, CDR2 FQDESV (reference sequence). The CDR3 length is 16 residues.

This clone was detected once. J is TRBJ2-1 and V is TRBV24-1, with TRBD2 matching 9 bases. Germline V lookup: CDR1 KGHDR, CDR2 SFDVKD. The V gene end was trimmed by 3 bases and the J gene end by 8 bases; junction bases not matched to a gene: 7. This CDR3 comprises 15 residues. CDR3 loop: CATSDTGTSTHEQFF. Here the CDR3 DNA reads TGTGCCACCAGTGATACCGGGACTAGCACCCATGAGCAGTTCTTC.

This chain uses TRBV28 with TRBJ2-7; no firm D call. This CDR3 is built from 13 residues. Germline CDR1 and CDR2: MDHEN and SYDVKM. Between the trimmed V and J ends, which lost 6 bases and 3 bases, there was a span of 12 bases. CDR3 sequence reads: CASSLDGIYEQYF. The CDR3 bases are TGTGCCAGCAGCCTGGACGGAATCTACGAGCAGTACTTC.

This clone was counted once. The chain links TRBV7-8 to TRBJ2-1, with D maybe TRBD1 (6 bases). This CDR3 comprises 14 residues. Per the germline V gene, CDR1 is SGHVS and CDR2 is FQNEAQ. V lost 6 bases and J lost 4, with 13 bases in between. Written as DNA, the CDR3 is TGTGCCAGCAGTCTTGGTACAGGGTACAATGAGCAGTTCTTC. Residues: CASSLGTGYNEQFF.

V and J are TRBV2 and TRBJ2-6; D is ambiguous. V lost 4 bases and J lost 4, with 11 bases in between. This CDR3 region has 15 residues. Looked up from germline, CDR1 is SNHLY and CDR2 is FYNNEI. In DNA, the CDR3 is TGTGCCAGCAGTGCAGGCGGATTCGGGGCCAACGTCCTGACTTTC. It translates to CASSAGGFGANVLTF.

The chain couples TRBV27 to TRBJ1-1; D is uncertain. Trimming left V 3 bases short and J 7 bases short, with 9 bases between. The CDR3 contains 12 residues. Per the germline V gene, CDR1 is MNHEY and CDR2 is SMNVEV (reference sequence). The chain's CDR3 is CASSFTGSEAFF. Written as DNA, the CDR3 is TGTGCCAGCAGTTTCACCGGCAGTGAAGCTTTCTTT.

The V call is TRBV4-2, the J call TRBJ1-1; D is ambiguous. Germline V gene lookup returns CDR1 LGHNA and CDR2 YNFKEQ. The CDR3 is 17 amino acids. V was clipped by 2 bases and J by 4 bases, with 20 bases between them. The CDR3 loop reads CASSQLPYRQAATEAFF. The CDR3 DNA sequence: TGTGCCAGCAGCCAATTACCTTATCGGCAGGCGGCCACTGAAGCTTTCTTT.

The chain combines TRBV19 with TRBJ2-7; perhaps TRBD1 as D (7 bases). Trimming took 5 bases from V and 5 from J, leaving 13 bases between them. Germline CDR1 is LNHDA and CDR2 is SQIVND (reference sequence). The CDR3 consists of 13 residues. The CDR3 coding sequence is TGTGCCAGTAGTCAGGGGGGAGTCCACGAGCAGTACTTC. It specifies CASSQGGVHEQYF.

The chain employs TRBV19 and TRBJ2-1, with 9 bases aligning to TRBD1. Germline CDR1 LNHDA, CDR2 SQIVND (reference sequence). There are 15 residues in the CDR3. V lost 4 bases and J lost 7; bases outside the gene matches: 8. This chain's CDR3 is CASSNGQGIGNEQFF. The CDR3 nucleotides read TGTGCCAGTAGTAACGGACAGGGGATAGGAAATGAGCAGTTCTTC.